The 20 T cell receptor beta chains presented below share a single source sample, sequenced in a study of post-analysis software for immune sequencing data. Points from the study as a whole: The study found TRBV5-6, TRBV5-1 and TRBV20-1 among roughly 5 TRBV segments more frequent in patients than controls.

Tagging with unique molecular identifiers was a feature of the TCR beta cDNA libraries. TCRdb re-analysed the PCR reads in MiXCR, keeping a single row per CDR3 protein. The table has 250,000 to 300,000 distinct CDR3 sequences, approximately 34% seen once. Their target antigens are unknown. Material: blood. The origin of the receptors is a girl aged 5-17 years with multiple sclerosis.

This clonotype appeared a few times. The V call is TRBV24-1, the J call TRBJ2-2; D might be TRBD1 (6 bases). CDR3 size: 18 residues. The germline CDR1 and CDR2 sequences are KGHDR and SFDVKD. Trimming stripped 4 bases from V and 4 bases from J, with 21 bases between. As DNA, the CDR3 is TGTGCCACCAGTGAGTTCCCCCTAGCACGAGGGGGCACCGGGGAGCTGTTTTTT. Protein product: CATSEFPLARGGTGELFF.

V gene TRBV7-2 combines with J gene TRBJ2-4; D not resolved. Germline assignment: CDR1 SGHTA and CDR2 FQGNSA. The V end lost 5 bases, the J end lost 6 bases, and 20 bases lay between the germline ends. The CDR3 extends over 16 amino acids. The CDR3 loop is CASSPPSGATGNIQYF. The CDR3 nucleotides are TGTGCCAGCAGCCCCCCGTCCGGAGCGACTGGAAACATTCAGTACTTC. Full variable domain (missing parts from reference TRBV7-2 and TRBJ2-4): GAGVSQSPSNKVTEKGKDVELRCDPISGHTALYWYRQSLGQGLEFLIYFQGNSAPDKSGLPSDRFSAERTGGSVSTLTIQRTQQEDSAVYLCASSPPSGATGNIQYFGAGTRLSVL.

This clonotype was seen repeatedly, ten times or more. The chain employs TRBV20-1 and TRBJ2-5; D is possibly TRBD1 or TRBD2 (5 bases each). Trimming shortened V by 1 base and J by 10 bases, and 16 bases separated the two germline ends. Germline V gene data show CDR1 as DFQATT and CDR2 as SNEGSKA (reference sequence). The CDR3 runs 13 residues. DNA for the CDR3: TGCAGTGCTAGAGCGGGACCCGGGTTTGTCCAGTACTTC. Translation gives CSARAGPGFVQYF.

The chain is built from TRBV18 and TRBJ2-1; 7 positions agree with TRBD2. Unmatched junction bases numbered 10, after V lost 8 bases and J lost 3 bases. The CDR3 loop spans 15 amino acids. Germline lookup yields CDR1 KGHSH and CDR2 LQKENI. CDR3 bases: TGTGCCAGCCCCACGGGCGGGGGAGACTACAATGAGCAGTTCTTC. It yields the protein CASPTGGGDYNEQFF.

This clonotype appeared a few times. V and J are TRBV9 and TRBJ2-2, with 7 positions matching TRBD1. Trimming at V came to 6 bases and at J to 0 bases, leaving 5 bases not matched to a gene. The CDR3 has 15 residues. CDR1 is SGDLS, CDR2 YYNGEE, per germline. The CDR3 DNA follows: TGTGCCAGCAAAAGGGGGCAGACGAACACCGGGGAGCTGTTTTTT. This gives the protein CASKRGQTNTGELFF.

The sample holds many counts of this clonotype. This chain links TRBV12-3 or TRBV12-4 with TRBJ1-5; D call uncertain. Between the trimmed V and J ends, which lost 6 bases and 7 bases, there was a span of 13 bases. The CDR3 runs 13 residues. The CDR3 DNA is TGTGCCAGCAGGCCCGGAAAGAGGCAGCCCCAGCATTTT. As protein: CASRPGKRQPQHF.

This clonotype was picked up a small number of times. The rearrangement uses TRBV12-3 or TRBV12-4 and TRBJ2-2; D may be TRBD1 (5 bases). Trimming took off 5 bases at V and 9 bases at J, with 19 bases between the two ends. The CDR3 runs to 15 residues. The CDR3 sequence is CASSGAQRGSRELFF. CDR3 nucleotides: TGTGCCAGCAGTGGGGCACAGAGAGGAAGTCGGGAGCTGTTTTTT.

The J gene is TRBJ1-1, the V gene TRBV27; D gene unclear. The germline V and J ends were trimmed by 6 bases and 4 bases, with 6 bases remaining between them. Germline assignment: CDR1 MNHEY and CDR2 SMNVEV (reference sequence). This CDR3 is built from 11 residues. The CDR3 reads CASRTATEAFF. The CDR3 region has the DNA TGTGCCAGCAGAACCGCCACTGAAGCTTTCTTT.

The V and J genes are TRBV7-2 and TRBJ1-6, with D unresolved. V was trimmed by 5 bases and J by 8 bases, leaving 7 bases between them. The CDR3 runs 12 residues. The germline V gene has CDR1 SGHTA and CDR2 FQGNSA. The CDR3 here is CASSTPYSPLHF. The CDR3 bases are TGTGCCAGCAGCACCCCCTATTCACCCCTCCACTTT.

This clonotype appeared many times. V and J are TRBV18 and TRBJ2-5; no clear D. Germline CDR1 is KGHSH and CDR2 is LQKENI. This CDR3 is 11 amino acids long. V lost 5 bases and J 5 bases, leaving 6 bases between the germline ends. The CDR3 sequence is CASSELETQYF. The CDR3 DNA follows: TGTGCCAGCTCAGAGCTCGAGACCCAGTACTTC.

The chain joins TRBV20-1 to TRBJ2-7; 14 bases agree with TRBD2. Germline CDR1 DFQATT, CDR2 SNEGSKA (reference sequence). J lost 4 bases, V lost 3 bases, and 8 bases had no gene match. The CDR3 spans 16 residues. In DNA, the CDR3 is TGCAGTGCTAGCGCACCGGGGACTAGCGGGAGTTACGAGCAGTACTTC. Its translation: CSASAPGTSGSYEQYF.

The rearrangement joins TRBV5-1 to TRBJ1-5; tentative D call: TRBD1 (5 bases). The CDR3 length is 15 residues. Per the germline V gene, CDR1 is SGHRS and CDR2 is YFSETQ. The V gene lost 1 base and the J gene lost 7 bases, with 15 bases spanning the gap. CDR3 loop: CASSLQGREEQPQHF. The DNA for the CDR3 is TGCGCCAGCAGCTTGCAGGGCCGGGAGGAGCAGCCCCAGCATTTT.

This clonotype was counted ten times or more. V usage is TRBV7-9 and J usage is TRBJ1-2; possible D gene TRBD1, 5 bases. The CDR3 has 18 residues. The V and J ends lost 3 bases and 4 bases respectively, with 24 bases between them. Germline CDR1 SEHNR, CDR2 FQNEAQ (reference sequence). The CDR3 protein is CASSLGPSGVAFAYGYTF. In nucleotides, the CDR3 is TGTGCCAGCAGCTTGGGACCCAGTGGGGTTGCTTTCGCCTATGGCTACACCTTC.

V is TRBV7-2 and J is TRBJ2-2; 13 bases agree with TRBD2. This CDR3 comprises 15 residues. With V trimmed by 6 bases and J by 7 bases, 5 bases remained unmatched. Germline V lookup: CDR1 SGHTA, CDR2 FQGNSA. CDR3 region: CASRFRLAGGGELFF. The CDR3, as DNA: TGTGCCAGCAGGTTCAGACTAGCGGGAGGCGGGGAGCTGTTTTTT.

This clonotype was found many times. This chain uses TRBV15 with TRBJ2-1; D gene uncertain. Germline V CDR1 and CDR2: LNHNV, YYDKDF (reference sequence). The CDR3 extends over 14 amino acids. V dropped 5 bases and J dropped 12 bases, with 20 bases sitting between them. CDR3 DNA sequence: TGTGCCACCAGCTCCCGGGTAGTCCCACCTTGGCAGTTCTTC. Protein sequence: CATSSRVVPPWQFF.

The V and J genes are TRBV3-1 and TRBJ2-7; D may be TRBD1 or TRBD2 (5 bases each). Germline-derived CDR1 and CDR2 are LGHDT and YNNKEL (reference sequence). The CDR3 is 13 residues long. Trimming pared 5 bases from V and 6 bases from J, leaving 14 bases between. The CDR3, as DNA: TGTGCCAGCAGCTCCCGGATTGGGGGCGAGCAGTACTTC. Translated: CASSSRIGGEQYF.

CDR3 nucleotide sequence: TGTGCCAGCAGCTTAATGGGGTCGGAAACCGGGGAGCTGTTTTTT. It translates to CASSLMGSETGELFF. The chain recombines TRBV7-3 with TRBJ2-2, with D unresolved. The CDR3 runs 15 residues. V was pared by 1 base and J by 5 bases, with 11 bases between. Germline assignment: CDR1 SGHTA and CDR2 FQGTGA.

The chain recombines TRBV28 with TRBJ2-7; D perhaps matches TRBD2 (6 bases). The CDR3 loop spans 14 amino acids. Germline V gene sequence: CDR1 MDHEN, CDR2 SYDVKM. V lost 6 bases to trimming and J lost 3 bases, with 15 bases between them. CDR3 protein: CASRPSGLLYEQYF. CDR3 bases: TGTGCCAGCAGACCCTCGGGACTCCTCTACGAGCAGTACTTC.

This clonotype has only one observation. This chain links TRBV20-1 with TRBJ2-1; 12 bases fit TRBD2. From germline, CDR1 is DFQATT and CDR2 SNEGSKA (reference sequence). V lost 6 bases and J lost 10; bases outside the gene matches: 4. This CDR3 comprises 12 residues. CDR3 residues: CSAKLAGGEQFF. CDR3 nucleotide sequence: TGCAGTGCGAAACTAGCGGGAGGAGAGCAGTTCTTC.

The chain's CDR3 is CASSHGAGRQPQHF. DNA for the CDR3: TGTGCCAGCAGCCACGGGGCAGGGCGGCAGCCCCAGCATTTT. The V call is TRBV7-6, the J call TRBJ1-5; a weak D match, TRBD1 (5 bases). Germline lookup yields CDR1 SGHVS and CDR2 FNYEAQ. V dropped 5 bases and J dropped 7 bases, with 15 bases sitting between them. There are 14 residues in the CDR3.